The next 17 T cell receptor beta chains were all read from a single sample in a study of kidney transplant recipient with SARS-CoV-2 infection. MiXCR was run by TCRdb on the reads, yielding one entry per CDR3 protein. The table lists approximately 240,000 distinct CDR3 sequences, more than 25% of them singletons, with almost 7.5% in the top ten. The sample in question was a blood sample, obtained at baseline and on approximately day 120 from a kidney transplant recipient. Receptors were obtained from a male patient between 25 and 39 years old who had COVID-19 and was a kidney transplant recipient. The T cells may partly be graft donor cells.

This clonotype was counted many times. The rearrangement joins TRBV19 to TRBJ2-2; D not certain. The CDR3 totals 15 residues. CDR1 and CDR2 (germline): LNHDA, SQIVND (reference sequence). V was clipped by 5 bases and J by 5 bases, with 15 bases between them. The CDR3 DNA is TGTGCCAGTAGTCCCACCCCCAGTTTTACCGGGGAGCTGTTTTTT. This translates into CASSPTPSFTGELFF. The full variable domain, in which reference TRBV19 and TRBJ2-2 provide the parts outside the CDR3, is DGGITQSPKYLFRKEGQNVTLSCEQNLNHDAMYWYRQDPGQGLRLIYYSQIVNDFQKGDIAEGYSVSREKKESFPLTVTSAQKNPTAFYLCASSPTPSFTGELFFGEGSRLTVL.

About this clonotype itself: A clone one base away is much larger, so this may be a read error. V and J are TRBV6-8 and TRBJ2-3, with 8 positions matching TRBD2. The CDR3 covers 15 residues. Germline V gene sequence: CDR1 MNHGY, CDR2 SAAAGT. The CDR3 loop reads CASSTGLAISDTRYF. The CDR3 DNA reads TGTGCCAGCAGCACAGGACTAGCAATCTCCGATACGCGGTATTTT.

This clonotype appeared once. The genes are TRBV20-1 and TRBJ2-2; D remains ambiguous. Germline V gene sequence: CDR1 DFQATT, CDR2 SNEGSKA (reference sequence). This CDR3 is 18 amino acids long. V lost 6 bases and J lost 4, with 27 bases in between. The CDR3 DNA reads TGCAGTGCCCATAATAGTAGCACGAAGACGGTTTTCACCGGGGAGCTGTTTTTT. This translates into CSAHNSSTKTVFTGELFF.

This clonotype was observed a handful of times. This may arise from a read error, as a much more abundant clone is one base away. V and J are TRBV3-1 and TRBJ1-2; 7 bases agree with TRBD1. The CDR3 length is 15 residues. Germline V gene data show CDR1 as LGHDT and CDR2 as YNNKEL (reference sequence). CDR3 DNA: TGTGCCAGCAACCAAGGGGAGGGGGCGGCGCTTGGCTACACCTTC. As protein: CASNQGEGAALGYTF.

The sample holds many counts of this clonotype. The chain joins TRBV3-1 to TRBJ1-1; D not certain. V lost 4 bases and J lost 4, with 22 bases in between. The CDR3 totals 17 residues. Per the germline V gene, CDR1 is LGHDT and CDR2 is YNNKEL (reference sequence). CDR3 sequence: CASSRVFPISIRTEAFF. DNA for the CDR3: TGTGCCAGCAGCCGTGTGTTTCCCATTTCAATTCGCACTGAAGCTTTCTTT.

With regard to this clonotype: One base separates it from a far larger clone, so it is likely a read error. This chain links TRBV7-2 with TRBJ2-4; D remains ambiguous. Gene TRBJ2-7 matches the end of the DNA better, so the J call may be wrong. In germline, CDR1 is SGHTA, CDR2 FQGNSA. CDR3 size: 14 residues. CDR3 residues: CASTPLGNSYEQYF. DNA for the CDR3: TGTGCCAGCACCCCGTTGGGCAATTCCTACGAGCAGTACTTC.

This clonotype showed up just a few times. The CDR3 sequence is CASSLGTSGQEQFF. The DNA of the CDR3 is TGCGCCAGCAGCCTTGGGACTAGCGGACAAGAGCAGTTCTTC. This chain connects TRBV5-1 to TRBJ2-1; 11 nucleotides match TRBD2. The germline V gene has CDR1 SGHRS and CDR2 YFSETQ. This CDR3 contains 14 residues. Germline trimming cut 4 bases from V and 10 bases from J; bases unmatched to any gene: 7.

In this sample, this clonotype turned up once. A much larger clonotype is one base distant, so this may be a read error. J is TRBJ2-7 and V is TRBV24-1; TRBD2 matches at 7 bases. The CDR3 sequence is 15 residues long. Germline loops: CDR1 KGHDR, CDR2 SFDVKD. The trim removed 7 bases at V and 7 bases at J, leaving 15 bases unmatched. CDR3 DNA: TGTGCCACCAGCCCGGGAGGACGGTGGGCTTTTGAGCAGTACTTC. Protein sequence: CATSPGGRWAFEQYF.

This clonotype was observed a handful of times. At one of its ends the junction is not consistent with the germline gene, which may arise from a read error. V and J are TRBV20-1 and TRBJ2-3, with D perhaps matching TRBD1 or TRBD2 (5 bases each). Germline V gives CDR1 DFQATT, CDR2 SNEGSKA (reference sequence). The CDR3 runs 16 residues. CDR3 region: CSARDWRQGGVDTQYF. The CDR3, as DNA: TGCAGTGCCAGAGATTGGAGGCAGGGTGGTGTGGATACGCAGTATTTT.

The chain's CDR3 is CASSRRTRSRKAYGYTF. The CDR3 bases are TGCGCCAGCAGTCGAAGGACAAGATCGCGAAAGGCCTATGGCTACACCTTC. The rearrangement links TRBV10-1 to TRBJ1-2, with D maybe TRBD1 (5 bases). Germline V gene data show CDR1 as WNHNN and CDR2 as SYGVQD (reference sequence). V was trimmed by 5 bases and J by 4 bases, leaving 23 bases between them. This CDR3 has 17 residues.

Details on this clonotype: Given a much more abundant clone one base away, this may be a read error. The chain joins TRBV19 to TRBJ1-2; D remains ambiguous. Germline CDR1 and CDR2: LNHDA and SQIVND (reference sequence). The CDR3 loop spans 15 amino acids. The CDR3 loop reads CASNIDHVGPYGYTF. In nucleotides, the CDR3 is TGTGCCAGTAATATAGATCACGTAGGTCCGTATGGCTACACCTTC.

This clonotype has a count of ten or more. In DNA form, the CDR3 reads TGTGCCTGGAGCCCCTCGGGCGGGAGAAGCTACACCTTC. It translates to CAWSPSGGRSYTF. This sequence joins TRBV30 and TRBJ1-2; no clear D gene. The CDR3 sequence is 13 residues long. V was clipped by 3 bases and J by 9 bases, with 17 bases between them. Germline CDR1 GTSNPN, CDR2 SVGIG (reference sequence).

At least ten counts were recorded for this clonotype. J is TRBJ2-6 and V is TRBV7-8, with D possibly matching TRBD2 (5 bases). Between the trimmed V and J ends, which lost 5 bases and 0 bases, there was a span of 11 bases. CDR1 and CDR2 (germline): SGHVS, FQNEAQ. This CDR3 region has 16 residues. The CDR3 region is CASSPWTGSGANVLTF. The CDR3 DNA reads TGTGCCAGCAGCCCCTGGACTGGCTCTGGGGCCAACGTCCTGACTTTC.

This clonotype was detected many times. The chain is built from TRBV19 and TRBJ1-6, with TRBD1 identical over 7 bases. Germline V CDR1 and CDR2: LNHDA, SQIVND (reference sequence). J gave up 9 bases and V 2 bases, and 13 bases lay outside the gene matches. CDR3 length: 17 amino acids. The CDR3 sequence: CASSIMKGGTETSPLHF. The CDR3 nucleotides read TGTGCCAGTAGTATAATGAAAGGAGGGACAGAGACTTCACCCCTCCACTTT.

In the case of this clonotype: A much larger clone lies one base from this, so it may be a read error. The chain carries TRBV6-5 and TRBJ2-7, with TRBD2 matching over 13 bases. The DNA end is more similar to TRBJ2-5, so the J call may be wrong. CDR3 length equals 16 residues. The germline V gene encodes CDR1 MNHEY and CDR2 SVGAGI. CDR3 sequence reads: CTSSFRTSGSTETQYF. DNA for the CDR3: TGTACCAGCAGTTTTCGGACTAGCGGGAGTACGGAGACCCAGTACTTC.

Of note for this clonotype: Since the CDR3 does not end with the conserved phenylalanine or tryptophan, this likely comes from a read error. This chain joins TRBV2 and TRBJ2-1, with TRBD2 matching 10 bases. Trimming took 5 bases from V and 7 from J; bases not matched to a gene: 14. CDR1 is SNHLY and CDR2 is FYNNEI in the germline V gene. This CDR3 has 17 residues. DNA of the CDR3: TGTGCCAGCAGTAAGACTAGCGGGTATTTAAGGGGTAATGAGCAGTTCCTC. It specifies CASSKTSGYLRGNEQFL.

This clonotype was seen a handful of times. Since a much larger clone is just one base distant, this may be a read error. The chain joins TRBV3-1 to TRBJ2-2; D gene uncertain. CDR3 size: 18 residues. The germline V gene encodes CDR1 LGHDT and CDR2 YNNKEL (reference sequence). Trimming took off 5 bases at V and 5 bases at J, with 24 bases between the two ends. The CDR3 coding sequence is TGTGCCAGCAGCATGCTTTATCCCATTTCAGGCTTGACCGGGGAGCTGTTTTTT. Its protein product is CASSMLYPISGLTGELFF.